A single sample gave rise to the 25 T cell receptor beta chains below, sequenced in a study of identical twins. Using its own MiXCR run on the 5' RACE reads, TCRdb lists one record per CDR3 protein. The sample holds 1.5 million to 2 million distinct CDR3 sequences, 32% seen once. Material: cord blood. These receptors were collected from a newborn girl in good health.

This sequence joins TRBV29-1 and TRBJ1-2, with a possible D match to TRBD1 (5 bases). Looked up from germline, CDR1 is SQVTM and CDR2 is ANQGSEA. The V gene lost 3 bases and the J gene lost 1 base, with 12 bases spanning the gap. The CDR3 consists of 14 residues. DNA for the CDR3: TGCAGCGTTGATATGGGGGGAAGTAACTATGGCTACACCTTC. Amino acid sequence: CSVDMGGSNYGYTF.

This clonotype has a handful of counts. The rearrangement links TRBV5-1 to TRBJ2-1, with D perhaps matching TRBD1 or TRBD2 (5 bases each). V was trimmed by 0 bases and J by 5 bases, leaving 9 bases between them. CDR1 is SGHRS and CDR2 is YFSETQ in the germline V gene. The CDR3 is 14 residues long. CDR3 loop: CASSLVWGHNEQFF. The CDR3 DNA sequence: TGCGCCAGCAGCTTGGTCTGGGGACACAATGAGCAGTTCTTC.

CDR3 loop: CASSEVQGHRTYEQYF. Written as DNA, the CDR3 is TGCGCCAGCAGTGAGGTACAGGGGCATAGAACCTACGAGCAGTACTTC. The chain uses TRBV10-1 and TRBJ2-7, with 7 bases matching TRBD1. The CDR3 has 16 residues. The junction had 9 bases not matched to a gene; V was cut back by 2 bases and J by 2 bases. Germline assignment: CDR1 WNHNN and CDR2 SYGVQD (reference sequence).

The chain links TRBV20-1 to TRBJ1-1; TRBD1 might be the D (5 bases). V was cut by 3 bases and J by 4 bases, with 12 bases left in between. CDR3 length: 13 residues. Germline V gene lookup returns CDR1 DFQATT and CDR2 SNEGSKA (reference sequence). Here the CDR3 reads CSARAGIFTEAFF. CDR3 nucleotide sequence: TGCAGTGCTAGGGCAGGGATTTTCACTGAAGCTTTCTTT.

This clonotype was detected a few times. This sequence joins TRBV5-1 and TRBJ1-2; 10 nucleotides match TRBD1. This CDR3 contains 15 residues. V gave up 4 bases and J gave up 4 bases; unmatched junction bases: 7. Germline V lookup: CDR1 SGHRS, CDR2 YFSETQ. The CDR3 region has the DNA TGCGCCAGCAGCCCCGATGGACAGGGGGGCTATGGCTACACCTTC. Translated, it gives CASSPDGQGGYGYTF.

In its sample, this clonotype was seen a few times. This sequence joins TRBV4-2 and TRBJ2-5, with D perhaps matching TRBD1 (6 bases). Trimming removed 4 bases from V and 1 base from J, with 10 bases in between. This CDR3 comprises 14 residues. The germline CDR1 and CDR2 sequences are LGHNA and YNFKEQ. CDR3: CASSRQDSQETQYF. Here the CDR3 DNA reads TGTGCCAGCAGCCGACAGGACTCCCAAGAGACCCAGTACTTC.

The chain uses TRBV5-1 and TRBJ2-3; a weak D match, TRBD1 (7 bases). This CDR3 spans 16 amino acids. Germline V gives CDR1 SGHRS, CDR2 YFSETQ. V lost 0 bases and J 5 bases, leaving 16 bases between the germline ends. The CDR3 here is CASSLVGRGAVDTQYF. The CDR3 region has the DNA TGCGCCAGCAGCTTGGTCGGCAGGGGGGCAGTAGATACGCAGTATTTT.

J is TRBJ2-1 and V is TRBV4-2; 11 bases are shared with TRBD2. Germline V CDR1 and CDR2: LGHNA, YNFKEQ. The CDR3 length is 19 residues. The ends lost 0 bases at V and 4 bases at J; junction bases unmatched: 11. CDR3 nucleotides: TGTGCCAGCAGCCAAGATCCCCGAGGAACTAGCGGGAGTTACAATGAGCAGTTCTTC. Amino acids: CASSQDPRGTSGSYNEQFF.

On this clonotype itself: At one end the junction does not follow the germline gene, possibly because of a read error. V usage is TRBV27 and J usage is TRBJ1-2; tentatively, D is TRBD1 (5 bases). This CDR3 comprises 14 residues. Germline V lookup: CDR1 MNHEY, CDR2 SMNVEV (reference sequence). DNA for the CDR3: TGTGCCAGCAGTTTTCGGTTCGACAGCTATGGCTGCACCTTC. It is translated as CASSFRFDSYGCTF.

The chain employs TRBV28 and TRBJ2-7, with 12 bases matching TRBD1. Trimming took 1 base from V and 5 from J; bases not matched to a gene: 3. CDR3 length: 15 amino acids. Germline assignment: CDR1 MDHEN and CDR2 SYDVKM. In nucleotides, the CDR3 is TGTGCCAGCAGTTTATTGGGACAGGGGGCTGACGAGCAGTACTTC. This sequence encodes CASSLLGQGADEQYF.

The chain links TRBV6-2 or TRBV6-3 to TRBJ2-4, with 7 bases matching TRBD2. The assigned J gene may be wrong: the sequence end matches TRBJ2-7 better. The CDR3 sequence is 14 residues long. Germline CDR1 reads MNHEY; CDR2 reads SVGEGT. The CDR3 nucleotides read TGTGCCAGCAGTTACACTAGCGTTCGAAACGAGCAGTACTTC. Residues: CASSYTSVRNEQYF.

The chain recombines TRBV10-2 with TRBJ2-3; 9 bases fit TRBD1. V dropped 0 bases and J dropped 6; count of bases not matched to a gene: 10. Germline V gene sequence: CDR1 WSHSY, CDR2 SAAADI. This CDR3 contains 17 residues. CDR3 amino acids: CASSESRGTGRRDTQYF. The CDR3 nucleotides read TGCGCCAGCAGTGAGTCGAGGGGGACAGGGAGGCGGGATACGCAGTATTTT.

The gene calls are TRBV19 and TRBJ2-1; 8 positions match TRBD2. The CDR3 totals 17 residues. Germline CDR1 reads LNHDA; CDR2 reads SQIVND (reference sequence). V lost 5 bases to trimming and J lost 3 bases; unmatched junction nucleotides: 12. The DNA for the CDR3 is TGTGCCAGTAGTCCCCGCAGCAGCGGGAGTATCTACAATGAGCAGTTCTTC. It is translated as CASSPRSSGSIYNEQFF.

The V gene is TRBV25-1, the J gene TRBJ1-6; TRBD1 agrees at 8 bases. The V gene end was trimmed by 3 bases and the J gene end by 8 bases; junction bases not matched to a gene: 0. The CDR3 length is 13 residues. Germline lookup yields CDR1 MGHDK and CDR2 SYGVNS. DNA of the CDR3: TGTGCCAGCAGTGACAGGGGGCATTCACCCCTCCACTTT. This translates into CASSDRGHSPLHF.

The chain recombines TRBV20-1 with TRBJ1-1; TRBD1 might be the D (6 bases). Trimming left V 3 bases short and J 3 bases short, with 17 bases between. Per the germline V gene, CDR1 is DFQATT and CDR2 is SNEGSKA (reference sequence). The length of the CDR3 is 15 residues. The CDR3 DNA reads TGCAGTGCTAGGGGGGGGAGCAGGGGAGACACTGAAGCTTTCTTT. Amino acids: CSARGGSRGDTEAFF.

This clonotype was seen a handful of times. This chain links TRBV28 with TRBJ2-5, with a tentative D call TRBD2 (6 bases). The V and J ends lost 2 bases and 11 bases respectively, with 21 bases between them. This CDR3 has 15 amino acids. Germline V gene lookup returns CDR1 MDHEN and CDR2 SYDVKM. The CDR3 protein is CASSLEAGPYNEQYF. The DNA of the CDR3 is TGTGCCAGCAGTTTAGAGGCGGGACCGTACAATGAGCAGTACTTC.

This clonotype has at least ten counts. J is TRBJ2-1 and V is TRBV12-3 or TRBV12-4; no clear D. Trimming removed 6 bases from V and 8 bases from J, with 5 bases in between. The CDR3 consists of 10 residues. DNA of the CDR3: TGTGCCAGCAGCCGGGATGAGCAGTTCTTC. Its translation is CASSRDEQFF.

This clonotype was seen a handful of times. The gene calls are TRBV28 and TRBJ1-1; 7 bases line up with TRBD1. CDR1 and CDR2 from the germline V gene are MDHEN and SYDVKM. V gave up 7 bases and J gave up 0 bases; unmatched junction bases: 2. The CDR3 consists of 13 residues. The CDR3 loop reads CASKTGLNTEAFF. In DNA form, the CDR3 reads TGTGCCAGCAAGACAGGGTTGAACACTGAAGCTTTCTTT.

A remark on this clonotype: The junction departs from the called germline gene at one end, perhaps through a read error. J is TRBJ2-1 and V is TRBV13, with D possibly being TRBD1 (6 bases). Germline CDR1 reads PRHDT; CDR2 reads FYEKMQ (reference sequence). This CDR3 contains 20 residues. The DNA of the CDR3 is TGTGCCAGCAGCGACGAACAAACCGGGACAAGGTCAAATCAAAACAATGGGCAGTTCTTC. Amino acids: CASSDEQTGTRSNQNNGQFF.

The V call is TRBV12-3 or TRBV12-4, the J call TRBJ1-2; no definite D call. CDR3 length: 13 residues. V was clipped by 6 bases and J by 6 bases, with 14 bases between them. The CDR3 protein is CASRQAHRDGYTF. The CDR3 coding sequence is TGTGCCAGCAGGCAGGCACATAGGGATGGCTACACCTTC.

The chain employs TRBV4-1 and TRBJ2-2, with TRBD2 matching 7 bases. J lost 6 bases, V lost 4 bases, and 11 bases had no gene match. From germline, CDR1 is MGHRA and CDR2 YSYEKL. This CDR3 region has 16 residues. As DNA, the CDR3 is TGCGCCAGCAGCCCCGTAATGAGGGGAGGGCCCGGGGAGCTGTTTTTT. This translates into CASSPVMRGGPGELFF.

This clonotype has just a few counts. This sequence joins TRBV10-3 and TRBJ2-3; D unclear. Germline CDR1 is ENHRY and CDR2 is SYGVKD. Trimming removed 0 bases at V and 1 base at J, with 14 bases between. The CDR3 is 17 residues long. This CDR3 is CAISESSRRFGTDTQYF. The CDR3 nucleotides read TGTGCCATCAGTGAGTCCTCGAGGCGGTTCGGCACAGATACGCAGTATTTT.

The J gene is TRBJ2-5, the V gene TRBV4-2, with a possible D match to TRBD2 (6 bases). Deletions cut 1 base from V and 1 base from J, with 10 bases between. This CDR3 is built from 15 residues. Per germline, CDR1 LGHNA and CDR2 YNFKEQ. This chain's CDR3 is CASSQGRTIQETQYF. As DNA, the CDR3 is TGTGCCAGCAGCCAAGGTCGGACTATCCAAGAGACCCAGTACTTC.

This clonotype came up a few times. The CDR3 coding sequence is TGTGCCAGCAGCCAAGATCGGAGTCGGGGGACTGAAGCTTTCTTT. Translated, it gives CASSQDRSRGTEAFF. The rearrangement joins TRBV4-2 to TRBJ1-1, with D perhaps matching TRBD1 (5 bases). The CDR3 extends over 15 amino acids. The V end lost 0 bases, the J end lost 5 bases, and 13 bases lay between the germline ends. Germline lookup yields CDR1 LGHNA and CDR2 YNFKEQ.

This clonotype came up a few times. The chain uses TRBV20-1 and TRBJ2-7, with 10 bases identical to TRBD2. Losses at the gene ends were 6 bases for V and 2 bases for J; bases not matched to a gene: 7. CDR3 length: 14 residues. CDR1 is DFQATT and CDR2 is SNEGSKA in the germline V gene (reference sequence). The CDR3, as DNA: TGCAGTGCCGCAACTAGCGGGATGACCTACGAGCAGTACTTC. Translating it yields CSAATSGMTYEQYF.